This TCR beta chain was identified during a study of cytomegalovirus exposure and HLA in healthy donors (dated by TCRdb to the late 2010s). Notes on the research overall: An earlier analysis of a few hundred of the donors reported 250 to 300 Gb of sequence data and roughly 120 million unique TCR beta sequences obtained from around 170 million T cells. The study profiled the T cell repertoires of more than 500 subjects by immunosequencing and related them to cytomegalovirus serostatus. Donor age, sex, ethnicity and CMV serostatus were collected together with the repertoire data. Of the roughly 400 genotyped donors, about 84% fell in the genetic ancestry cluster associated with self-reported Caucasian donors. In an earlier analysis of over 550 of the donors, high-throughput TCR beta sequencing was used to judge whether each TCR beta V gene segment behaved as functional or pseudogenic. High-throughput TCR immunosequencing, statistical association of individual TCRs with disease status, and machine learning were combined to predict cytomegalovirus infection status. In the later analysis, no new phenotypic data were used to find candidate immune exposures; instead, reliance was placed on TCR beta sequences and their occurrence across donors. Every discovery cohort repertoire had been produced on one sequencing platform. An early release that covered more than 550 HLA-typed donors contained about 300 gigabases of sequencing data and roughly 84 million unique TCR sequences. In addition to the first cohort of approximately 650 subjects, a separate validation cohort of 120 different subjects was used. A later genetic analysis used genome-wide SNP genotypes for about three fifths of the 666 donors, treating that subset as a discovery cohort. Four to six DR-DQ haplotypes were handled as single units for association and clustering, since linkage in the cohort was strong. Class I and class II HLA loci were covered by the typing at four-digit resolution. A later analysis re-examined previously published TCR beta repertoires from more than 600 donors and added high-resolution HLA genotyping to investigate patterns of TCR occurrence. Typing coverage varied by locus: roughly 629-640 donors for A, B, C, DRB1 and DQB1; roughly 500 for DQA1; more than 600 for DPA1; approximately 490 for DPB1. Across approximately 420 genotyped donors of the cohort, an average of approximately 240,000 unique TCR beta nucleotide sequences per donor were sequenced, and 15% to 20% of those sequences were non-productive. The study was designed to test whether signatures of past pathogen exposure could be identified by cataloging public T cell receptors.

In total, approximately 690 healthy bone marrow donors made up the cohort. At the time of sampling, all cohort members were nominally healthy, though unrecorded immune exposures were likely present. The donor tested CMV seropositive, placing the donor among the 289 seropositive members of the cohort. A peripheral blood sample was provided by each donor, and peripheral blood mononuclear cells were used for TCR beta sequencing. The Qiagen DNeasy Blood Extraction Kit was used to extract genomic DNA from the blood cell samples. The method behind the library was the immunoSEQ multiplex PCR assay. For the multiplex PCR, a mixture combining 60 forward primers for TCR Vbeta segments and 13 reverse primers for TCR Jbeta segments was used. A multiplex PCR assay on genomic DNA amplified the CDR3 region of rearranged TCR beta genes. The amplified TCR beta libraries were sequenced on the Illumina HiSeq System as 87-base-pair reads. In the source study's methods: In a later analysis, approximately 74 million unique TCR beta chains were counted across the approximately 620 repertoires, and around 10 million of these chains were shared by at least two donors. A nearest-neighbor algorithm error-corrected the raw reads and collapsed the reads into unique sequences, merging closely related sequences to remove PCR and sequencing errors. CDR3 sequences were aligned to IMGT reference sequences to assign V, D and J gene segments. For a sequence to be retained, a match of at least six nucleotides to both a V gene segment and a J gene segment was required. Rearrangements were called productive when the CDR3 lacked stop codons and stayed in frame with V and J; all others were non-productive. Following IMGT convention, CDR3 was defined as the stretch from the second conserved V-encoded cysteine up to the conserved J-encoded phenylalanine. Sequences without an unambiguous match to a single V gene segment were excluded from the earlier analysis of about 630 of the donors. An earlier analysis of 550 to 650 of the donors classified V segments as functional when productive rearrangements were above 56.7% and as segregating when the standard deviation between donors was above 5%. A statistical classification framework was built to diagnose cytomegalovirus status from the catalog of TCR beta chain sequences. V and J gene assignment, in a later analysis, came from comparing TCR nucleotide sequences with IMGT/GENE-DB human TR gene sequences. A later analysis assigned CDR3 sequences and most-parsimonious VDJ recombination scenarios with the TCRdist pipeline. In a later analysis, every TCR beta chain was defined by the combination of its CDR3 amino acid sequence and its V-gene family, and reads without a unique V-gene family were dropped. In a later analysis, approximately 640 highly shared, low-generation-probability nucleotide sequences were removed to address suspected cross-contamination and a sequencing artifact. A later analysis calculated a clonal expansion index for each public chain from normalized within-repertoire ranks of inferred template counts. Generation probabilities in a later analysis came from a VDJ recombination model fitted to out-of-frame rearrangements, and those results were checked against IGoR. Hypergeometric tests were used in a later analysis to score TCR-TCR, TCR-HLA and TCR-CMV co-occurrence, with a repertoire-size bias correction applied to the TCR pairs. In a later analysis, false discovery rates were estimated by permuting HLA or CMV assignments 20 times. In a later analysis, co-occurring TCRs were grouped using DBSCAN, and TCRdist sequence similarity was added for clustering within HLA-allele-positive subsets. For co-occurrence clustering, repertoires with fewer than 30,000 or more than 120,000 public chains were excluded, along with four to six repertoires with anomalous nucleotide sharing. TCRdb took this table from immuneACCESS and kept in-frame rearrangements with V and J called. Such tables lack part of the clones; where checked against another copy, unresolved V genes explain under half of the gap, and the rest is unexplained. The V and J calls and clone size are taken from that table; D and trimming were inferred from the DNA. Counted in this sample were almost 70,000 clones; approximately 70% of them appeared once. The ten largest account for about 14% of the sample.

General study outcomes and caveats: An association between a missense DCLRE1C variant and V-gene and J-gene trimming of TCR beta chains was found in a later genetic analysis and replicated in an independent cohort. Immune exposure information for the cohort was limited to CMV serostatus. According to a later analysis, TCR association rates differed among HLA loci, with DRB1 alleles showing the most associated TCRs and HLA-C alleles showing the fewest. Sequencing depth was assumed to be roughly uniform across donors in the presence/absence analyses, though that assumption may not hold. In an earlier analysis of some 500 of the donors, most TCR beta V segments appeared in productive rearrangements about 87% or about 30% of the time, broadly matching IMGT annotations. The cohort was sequenced for TCR beta chains only, and without alpha or paired-chain data the features that could be detected were limited. It was suggested by the authors that the approach could potentially be generalized to other disease states and immunological phenotypes. The earlier analysis of 587 of the donors excluded roughly 16 rarely observed V segments, including chromosome 9 orphons, because counts were too low. In vitro tests confirmed that a few of the cytomegalovirus-associated TCR beta chains recognize cytomegalovirus antigens. In a later analysis, HLA-associated TCR beta chains showed more clonal expansion and lower generation probabilities than non-associated chains that were equally common. Some IMGT-functional V segments, including TRBV6-2 and TRBV6-3, could not be distinguished by the 87-base-pair reads and were therefore excluded. A later genetic analysis reported fewer N-insertions in productive TCRs among donors in an Asian-associated ancestry cluster than the roughly 670-donor mean. A total of around 150 TCR beta chains were listed by the study as associated with cytomegalovirus. Across donors, most TCR sequences were observed very rarely, whereas some public TCRs were present in many individuals. Because some donors lacked HLA typing at each locus, the association tests relied only on the typed subset. In a later analysis, several top co-occurrence clusters were reported to appear linked to parvovirus B19, influenza, CMV and Epstein-Barr virus. A further reported finding was that TCR beta sequences accurately predicted the HLA-A and HLA-B alleles for most subjects in the first cohort. Cytomegalovirus status was reported to be diagnosed by the classifier with high specificity and sensitivity in both the original and validation cohorts. According to a later analysis, most CMV-associated TCR beta chains appeared to be HLA-restricted, and the HLA associations seemed to be driven largely by CMV exposure. Strong co-occurrence of HLA alleles, especially DR and DQ, made assigning TCR associations to individual alleles difficult. Specific HLA alleles were associated with 15,000 to 20,000 TCR beta sequences at a false discovery rate of 0.05 in a later analysis. A group of highly shared sequence variants was considered likely to be a technical artifact of the sequencing pipeline. Correlated functional status among segregating V segments might reflect linkage disequilibrium, but an unknown experimental factor could not be ruled out.

The germline V gene (reference sequence) provides CDR1 LNHDA and CDR2 SQIVND. V is cut back by 6 bases and J by 0 bases, with 7 bases in the junction unmatched. CDR3 length: 17 amino acids, cysteine to phenylalanine. Kept here is only the CDR3 DNA, which spans 51 bases and is read in frame from base 1. This clone was observed a few times. The target of this receptor is not known. The sample holds no much larger clone one base away, and base qualities are not on file. Sequencing input: PBMCs. The rearrangement joined TRBV19 to TRBJ2-1; TRBD1 agrees with 11 junctional bases. This receptor was identified in a male donor in good health and CMV-seropositive. The nucleotide sequence reads TGTGCCAGTAGGAATCCGGGGACAGGGGGCTCCTACAATGAGCAGTTCTTC. The encoded protein is CASRNPGTGGSYNEQFF.